These T cell receptor beta chains were read from a single sample in a study of CD8 T cells in Susac syndrome. TCRdb called the immunoSEQ multiplex PCR reads again in MiXCR, with one record for every CDR3 protein. Of around 26,000 distinct CDR3 sequences listed, about 95% were seen once; the top ten hold 0.27%. Material for sequencing was CD8+ T cells from PBMCs. The source of these receptors is a human donor in good health. The CDR3 runs from the conserved cysteine through the conserved F or W. The order of the fields is clone size, V gene, D gene, J gene, CDR3 DNA, CDR3 protein. A D gene is named only where the DNA matches it firmly. Not all rows give a size; the values are once, few, many and, for expanded clones, a class.

.	TRBV29-1	.	TRBJ1-2	TGCAGCGTTGATGCCCCGGACGTTTATGGCTACACCTTC	CSVDAPDVYGYTF
.	TRBV7-4	.	TRBJ1-6	TGTGCCAGCAGCTTAGAGGCTGGGTTCCATAATTCACCCCTCCACTTT	CASSLEAGFHNSPLHF
.	TRBV27	.	TRBJ2-3	TGTGCCAGCAGTTCTCTCGGGCCGGGGGGACAAGATACGCAGTATTTT	CASSSLGPGGQDTQYF
.	TRBV7-9	.	TRBJ1-2	TGTGCCAGCAGCTTACGACCAGATTTGAGCTACACCTTC	CASSLRPDLSYTF
.	TRBV11-2	.	TRBJ2-3	TGTGCCAGCAGCTCCCGGAATACGCAGTATTTT	CASSSRNTQYF
.	TRBV10-3	TRBD1	TRBJ1-5	TGTGCCATCAGCGACAGGGAGCGCAATCAGCCCCAGCATTTT	CAISDRERNQPQHF
.	TRBV6-1	.	TRBJ2-3	TGTGCCACCTTATCGTTCACAGATACGCAGTATTTT	CATLSFTDTQYF
.	TRBV2	.	TRBJ2-7	TGTGCCAGCAGAGAATTCGACAGGTACTACGAGCAGTACTTC	CASREFDRYYEQYF
.	TRBV20-1	TRBD1	TRBJ2-7	TGCAGTGCCTGGACAGGGTCCTACGAGCAGTACTTC	CSAWTGSYEQYF
.	TRBV3-1	TRBD2	TRBJ2-1	TGTGCCAGCAGCCTAAGGCTAGCGGGGGTCAATGAGCAGTTCTTC	CASSLRLAGVNEQFF
.	TRBV5-8	.	TRBJ2-2	TGTGCCAGCAGTCCCCGTTTGACGGACACCGGGGAGCTGTTTTTT	CASSPRLTDTGELFF
few	TRBV27	.	TRBJ1-2	TGTGCCAGTAGTTTGTTCCCGCAGGGGTCGAGACGGATTCACTATGGCTACACCTTC	CASSLFPQGSRRIHYGYTF
once	TRBV2	.	TRBJ2-2	TGTGCCAGCACACAGGACACCGGGGAGCTGTTTTTT	CASTQDTGELFF
.	TRBV7-2	TRBD2	TRBJ2-7	TGTGCCAGCAGCCCCAGACACCGAGCGGGGGGCTCCTACGAGCAGTACTTC	CASSPRHRAGGSYEQYF
.	TRBV7-6	.	TRBJ1-5	TGTGCCAGCAGCTCCTCATCTGGCGGTGGCAATCAGCCCCAGCATTTT	CASSSSSGGGNQPQHF
.	TRBV6-4	TRBD2	TRBJ2-3	TGTGCCAGCACCCCGACTAGCGGGGGCACAGATACGCAGTATTTT	CASTPTSGGTDTQYF
few	TRBV6-2/TRBV6-3	.	TRBJ2-2	TGTGCCAGCAGTCGACCGGGGAACACCGGGGAGCTGTTTTTT	CASSRPGNTGELFF
few	TRBV7-9	.	TRBJ2-1	TGTGCCAGCAGCCGACAGTCTGGGATTGAGTTCTTC	CASSRQSGIEFF
.	TRBV2	.	TRBJ2-7	TGTGCCAGCAGTGGGACCCATCGTGCCTACGAGCAGTACTTC	CASSGTHRAYEQYF
.	TRBV5-5	.	TRBJ1-1	TGTGCCAGCAGCTTCGGACTCCCGGCTGAAGCTTTCTTT	CASSFGLPAEAFF
.	TRBV20-1	.	TRBJ2-3	TGCAGTGCTAGAGATCGGATCATCGTACCACACACAGATACGCAGTATTTT	CSARDRIIVPHTDTQYF
.	TRBV6-2/TRBV6-3	TRBD1	TRBJ2-7	TGTGCCAGCAGTTACTCGATTCCTAAAAGGGACAGGCCAAAATCCAATGCCTACGAGCAGTACTTC	CASSYSIPKRDRPKSNAYEQYF
.	TRBV7-9	.	TRBJ1-5	TGTGCCAGCAGCTTAGGGGTCCAGCCCCAGCATTTT	CASSLGVQPQHF
once	TRBV29-1	.	TRBJ2-1	TGCAGCGTTGTAGCGGACGGCTCCTACAATGAGCAGTTCTTC	CSVVADGSYNEQFF
.	TRBV7-9	.	TRBJ1-4	TGTGCCAGCAGTTACCCAACTATAAGAAAACTGTTTTTT	CASSYPTIRKLFF
few	TRBV6-4	TRBD2	TRBJ2-3	TGTGCCAGCAGTGATAGCGGGGGGGCCACAGATACGCAGTATTTT	CASSDSGGATDTQYF
.	TRBV6-1	.	TRBJ2-7	TGTGCCAGCAGTAGAGGGTACGAGCAGTACTTC	CASSRGYEQYF
once	TRBV9	.	TRBJ1-1	TGTGCCAGCAGTCAAGGGACTCGGAACACTGAAGCTTTCTTT	CASSQGTRNTEAFF
.	TRBV10-3	TRBD1	TRBJ1-6	TGTGCCATCAGCCCCGGACAGGGAAATAATTCACCCCTCCACTTT	CAISPGQGNNSPLHF
.	TRBV20-1	.	TRBJ1-4	TGCAGTGCTAGAGGAGCACCCTCTAATGAAAAACTGTTTTTT	CSARGAPSNEKLFF
.	TRBV5-4	.	TRBJ2-4	TGTGCCAGCAGCTTGGACCAGGCAGGAGCCAAAAACATTCAGTACTTC	CASSLDQAGAKNIQYF
.	TRBV11-2	.	TRBJ2-3	TGTGCCAGCAGCTTAGTGCCAGATACGCAGTATTTT	CASSLVPDTQYF
once	TRBV29-1	.	TRBJ2-5	TGCAGCGTCTCGGACGGGGATGAGACCCAGTACTTC	CSVSDGDETQYF
.	TRBV20-1	.	TRBJ1-1	TGCAGTGCTAGAGATGGTTTACTCCGGGGGATGAACACTGAAGCTTTCTTT	CSARDGLLRGMNTEAFF
once	TRBV20-1	.	TRBJ2-3	TGCAGTGCTAGAGATGTAACAGGGCATGAGTCAGATACGCAGTATTTT	CSARDVTGHESDTQYF
.	TRBV20-1	.	TRBJ1-5	TGCAGTGCTCTGGGGTGGGGGGAAGGGAGTCAGCCCCAGCATTTT	CSALGWGEGSQPQHF
.	TRBV11-2	.	TRBJ2-5	TGTGCCAGCAGCAGGGTGAGGTGGGAGACCCAGTACTTC	CASSRVRWETQYF
.	TRBV29-1	TRBD1	TRBJ2-7	TGCAGCGTTGAGCTCCGGGACAGGTATGCCTACGAGCAGTACTTC	CSVELRDRYAYEQYF
.	TRBV7-2	TRBD1	TRBJ2-7	TGTGCCAGCAGCTACCGGGACAGCGTAAGTCTAGAGCAGTACTTC	CASSYRDSVSLEQYF
.	TRBV6-5	.	TRBJ2-1	TGTGCCAGCAGTTACAGAGAGGGGGGTCCCAATGAGCAGTTCTTC	CASSYREGGPNEQFF
.	TRBV6-6	TRBD1	TRBJ1-2	TGTGCCAGCAGTTACAGACAGGGACTGGCCTATGGCTACACCTTC	CASSYRQGLAYGYTF
.	TRBV7-8	TRBD2	TRBJ2-1	TGTGCCAGCAGCGGAAGCGGGGGGAGGTACAATGAGCAGTTCTTC	CASSGSGGRYNEQFF
.	TRBV12-3/TRBV12-4	.	TRBJ1-6	TGTGCCAGCAGTTTTCCAACGCCGGGACCCAGCCGTTCTAACCCCCCGTATTCACCCCTCCACTTT	CASSFPTPGPSRSNPPYSPLHF
.	TRBV12-3/TRBV12-4	.	TRBJ2-3	TGTGCCAGCAGTTCTCAGCTTAGCACAGATACGCAGTATTTT	CASSSQLSTDTQYF
.	TRBV9	TRBD2	TRBJ2-7	TGTGCCAGCAGCGTAGGGGGGGGAACCGAGCAGTACTTC	CASSVGGGTEQYF
.	TRBV12-3/TRBV12-4	TRBD1	TRBJ1-5	TGTGCCAGCAGCGAAAGGGACAGACAGCCCCAGCATTTT	CASSERDRQPQHF
.	TRBV14	.	TRBJ2-3	TGTGCCAGCAGCCAAGTGACAACAGATACGCAGTATTTT	CASSQVTTDTQYF
.	TRBV7-9	TRBD1	TRBJ1-2	TGTGCCAGCAGACCCGGGACAGGGTTTTTCTATGGCTACACCTTC	CASRPGTGFFYGYTF
.	TRBV19	TRBD1	TRBJ2-2	TGTGCCAGTAGTGTCCGGGACAGTACCGGGGAGCTGTTTTTT	CASSVRDSTGELFF